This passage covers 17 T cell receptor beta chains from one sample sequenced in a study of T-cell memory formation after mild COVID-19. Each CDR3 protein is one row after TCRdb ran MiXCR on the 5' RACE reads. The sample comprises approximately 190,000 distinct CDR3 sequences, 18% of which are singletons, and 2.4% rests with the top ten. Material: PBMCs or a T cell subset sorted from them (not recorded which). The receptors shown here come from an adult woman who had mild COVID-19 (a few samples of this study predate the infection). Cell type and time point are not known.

CDR3 amino acids: CATSDGQGWQPQHF. The CDR3 nucleotides are TGTGCCACCAGTGATGGTCAGGGGTGGCAGCCCCAGCATTTT. The chain employs TRBV24-1 and TRBJ1-5, with a weak D call TRBD1 (6 bases). Trimming cost V 3 bases and J 7 bases, with 12 bases left between them. Germline V lookup: CDR1 KGHDR, CDR2 SFDVKD. CDR3 length: 14 residues.

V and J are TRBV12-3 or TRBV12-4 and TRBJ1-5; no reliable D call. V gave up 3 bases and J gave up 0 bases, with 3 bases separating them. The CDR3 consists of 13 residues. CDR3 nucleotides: TGTGCCAGCAGTTTTTATAGCAATCAGCCCCAGCATTTT. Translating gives CASSFYSNQPQHF.

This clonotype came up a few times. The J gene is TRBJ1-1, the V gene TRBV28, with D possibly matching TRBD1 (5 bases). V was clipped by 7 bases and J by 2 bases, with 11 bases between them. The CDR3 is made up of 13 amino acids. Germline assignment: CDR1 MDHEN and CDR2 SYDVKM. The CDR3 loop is CASIGGYNTEAFF. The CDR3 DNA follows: TGTGCCAGCATTGGGGGGTACAACACTGAAGCTTTCTTT.

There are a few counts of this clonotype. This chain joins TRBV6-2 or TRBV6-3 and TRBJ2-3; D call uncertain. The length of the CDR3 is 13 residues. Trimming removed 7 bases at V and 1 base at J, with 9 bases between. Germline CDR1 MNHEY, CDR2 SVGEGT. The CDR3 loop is CASTKWGTDTQYF. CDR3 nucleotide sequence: TGTGCCAGCACCAAGTGGGGCACAGATACGCAGTATTTT.

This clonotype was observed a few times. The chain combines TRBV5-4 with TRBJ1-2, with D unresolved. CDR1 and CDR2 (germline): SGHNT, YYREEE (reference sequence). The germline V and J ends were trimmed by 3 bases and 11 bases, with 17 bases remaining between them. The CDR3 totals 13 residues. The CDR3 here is CASSYAGIPQYTF. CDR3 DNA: TGTGCCAGCAGCTACGCCGGGATACCACAGTACACCTTC. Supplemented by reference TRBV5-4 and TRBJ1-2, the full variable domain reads ETGVTQSPTHLIKTRGQQVTLRCSSQSGHNTVSWYQQALGQGPQFIFQYYREEENGRGNFPPRFSGLQFPNYSSELNVNALELDDSALYLCASSYAGIPQYTFGSGTRLTVV.

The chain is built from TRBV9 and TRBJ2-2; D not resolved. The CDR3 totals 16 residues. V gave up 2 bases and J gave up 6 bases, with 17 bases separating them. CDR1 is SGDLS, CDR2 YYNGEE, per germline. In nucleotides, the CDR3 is TGTGCCAGCAGCGTCCATGTGGAACCTGATGCCGGGGAGCTGTTTTTT. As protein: CASSVHVEPDAGELFF. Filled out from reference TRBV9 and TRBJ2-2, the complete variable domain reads DSGVTQTPKHLITATGQRVTLRCSPRSGDLSVYWYQQSLDQGLQFLIQYYNGEERAKGNILERFSAQQFPDLHSELNLSSLELGDSALYFCASSVHVEPDAGELFFGEGSRLTVL.

CDR3 DNA: TGTGCCAGCAGTCCAGGAGGGGGGGGCCAGCCCCAGCATTTT. Its protein is CASSPGGGGQPQHF. The V and J genes are TRBV27 and TRBJ1-5, with D tentatively TRBD1 (6 bases). The CDR3 runs 14 residues. V was clipped by 5 bases and J by 7 bases, with 15 bases between them. CDR1 is MNHEY and CDR2 is SMNVEV in the germline V gene (reference sequence).

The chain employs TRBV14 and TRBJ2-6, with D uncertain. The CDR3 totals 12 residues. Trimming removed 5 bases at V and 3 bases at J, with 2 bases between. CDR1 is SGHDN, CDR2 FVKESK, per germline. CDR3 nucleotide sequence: TGTGCCAGCAGCGGTGGGGCCAACGTCCTGACTTTC. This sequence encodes CASSGGANVLTF.

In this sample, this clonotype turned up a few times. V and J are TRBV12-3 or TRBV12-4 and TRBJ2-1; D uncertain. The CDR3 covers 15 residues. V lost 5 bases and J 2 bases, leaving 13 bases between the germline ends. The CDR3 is CASSPSSGPYNEQFF. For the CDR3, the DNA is TGTGCCAGCAGTCCCTCAAGTGGGCCCTACAATGAGCAGTTCTTC.

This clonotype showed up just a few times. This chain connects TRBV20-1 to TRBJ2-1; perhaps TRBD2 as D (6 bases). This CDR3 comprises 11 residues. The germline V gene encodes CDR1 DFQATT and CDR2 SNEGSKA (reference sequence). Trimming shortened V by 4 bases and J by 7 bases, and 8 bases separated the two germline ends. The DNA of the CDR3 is TGCAGTGCTATCGGGGGTAATGAGCAGTTCTTC. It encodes CSAIGGNEQFF.

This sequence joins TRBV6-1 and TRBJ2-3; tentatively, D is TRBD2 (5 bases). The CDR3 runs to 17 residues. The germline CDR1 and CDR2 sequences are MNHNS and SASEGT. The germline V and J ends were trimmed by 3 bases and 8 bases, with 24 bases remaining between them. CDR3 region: CASSDSERRAPSITQYF. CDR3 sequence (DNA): TGTGCCAGCAGTGACAGCGAGAGGCGGGCGCCAAGTATTACGCAGTATTTT.

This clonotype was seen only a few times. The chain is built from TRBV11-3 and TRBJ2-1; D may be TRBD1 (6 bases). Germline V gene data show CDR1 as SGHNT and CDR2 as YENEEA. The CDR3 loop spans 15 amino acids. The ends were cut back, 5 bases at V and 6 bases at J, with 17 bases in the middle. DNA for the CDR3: TGTGCCAGCAGCCCCATAGCCACAGGGAGCAATGAGCAGTTCTTC. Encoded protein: CASSPIATGSNEQFF.

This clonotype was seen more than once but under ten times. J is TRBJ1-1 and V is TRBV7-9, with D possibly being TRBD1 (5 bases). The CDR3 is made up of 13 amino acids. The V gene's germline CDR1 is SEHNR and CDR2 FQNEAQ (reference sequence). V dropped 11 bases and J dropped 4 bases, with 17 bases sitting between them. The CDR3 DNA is TGTGCCTGTTCGGAGGGGACCCTCACTGAAGCTTTCTTT. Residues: CACSEGTLTEAFF.

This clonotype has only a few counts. This CDR3 is CAWTVLGGRSYEQYF. DNA for the CDR3: TGTGCCTGGACCGTACTGGGGGGCCGCTCCTACGAGCAGTACTTC. The chain links TRBV30 to TRBJ2-7, with D possibly being TRBD1 or TRBD2 (6 bases each). The CDR3 covers 15 residues. The V and J ends lost 4 bases and 0 bases respectively, with 16 bases between them. In germline, CDR1 is GTSNPN, CDR2 SVGIG (reference sequence).

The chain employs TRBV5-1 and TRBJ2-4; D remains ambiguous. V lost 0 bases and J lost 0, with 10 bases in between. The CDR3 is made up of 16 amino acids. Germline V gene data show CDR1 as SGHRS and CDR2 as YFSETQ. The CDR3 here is CASSLVGGSAKNIQYF. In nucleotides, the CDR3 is TGCGCCAGCAGCTTGGTCGGCGGTTCAGCCAAAAACATTCAGTACTTC.

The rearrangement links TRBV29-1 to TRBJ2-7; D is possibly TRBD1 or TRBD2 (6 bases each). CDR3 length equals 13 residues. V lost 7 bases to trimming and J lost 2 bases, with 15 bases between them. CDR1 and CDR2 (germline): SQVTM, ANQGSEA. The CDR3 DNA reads TGCAGCGCTGGAGGGCCAGGGGCCTACGAGCAGTACTTC. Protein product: CSAGGPGAYEQYF.

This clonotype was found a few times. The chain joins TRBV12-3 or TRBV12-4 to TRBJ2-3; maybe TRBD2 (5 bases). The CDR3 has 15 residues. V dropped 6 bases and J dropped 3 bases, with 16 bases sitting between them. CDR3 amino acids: CASSPGRRGTDTQYF. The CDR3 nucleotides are TGTGCCAGCAGCCCAGGACGGCGAGGGACAGATACGCAGTATTTT.